Presented here are 32 T cell receptor beta chains from one specimen sequenced in a study of blood T cells in healthy people across ages. Alongside a J-beta primer mix, a sample-barcoded 5' primer served in a second PCR lasting 7 to 11 cycles. MiXCR was run by TCRdb on the 5' RACE reads, yielding one entry per CDR3 protein. The sample has more than 900,000 distinct CDR3 sequences, 25% seen once; the top ten hold around 0.75%. A further study also used this sample, focusing on T cells of mothers and their children.

Sequenced material: blood. These receptors originate from a girl aged 2-15 years in good health.

The chain joins TRBV5-6 to TRBJ2-5; 10 bases are a match to TRBD2. TRBJ2-7 matches the DNA end more closely, so the J call is doubtful. This CDR3 is built from 13 residues. In germline, CDR1 is SGHDT, CDR2 YYEEEE. The CDR3 coding sequence is TGTGCCAGCAGCTGGCTAGCGGGGGACGAGCAGTACTTC. Its protein product is CASSWLAGDEQYF.

CDR3 region: CASSLYRVWETQYF. CDR3 DNA: TGTGCCAGCAGCTTATACAGGGTTTGGGAGACCCAGTACTTC. The chain couples TRBV5-8 to TRBJ2-5, with a tentative D call TRBD1 (6 bases). This CDR3 has 14 residues. V lost 2 bases and J lost 5, with 13 bases in between. CDR1 and CDR2 (germline): SGHTS, YDEGEE.

This chain connects TRBV2 to TRBJ2-7; either TRBD1 or TRBD2 may fit D (6 bases each). V was clipped by 8 bases and J by 6 bases, with 14 bases between them. The CDR3 sequence is 12 residues long. Germline assignment: CDR1 SNHLY and CDR2 FYNNEI. The CDR3 spells CASGKRGAEQYF. The DNA for the CDR3 is TGTGCCAGCGGTAAAAGGGGGGCCGAGCAGTACTTC.

This rearrangement joins TRBV29-1 to TRBJ2-3; a weak D match, TRBD1 (5 bases). The CDR3 is made up of 15 amino acids. Looked up from germline, CDR1 is SQVTM and CDR2 is ANQGSEA. V was clipped by 7 bases and J by 0 bases, with 17 bases between them. The CDR3 protein is CSADASDSSTDTQYF. The CDR3 bases are TGCAGCGCCGACGCCTCAGACAGCAGCACAGATACGCAGTATTTT.

The V call is TRBV20-1, the J call TRBJ2-1, with 10 bases matching TRBD2. Germline V gene lookup returns CDR1 DFQATT and CDR2 SNEGSKA (reference sequence). The CDR3 length is 15 residues. J gave up 8 bases and V 3 bases, and 10 bases lay outside the gene matches. Here the CDR3 reads CSARWALAGVDEQFF. The CDR3 DNA reads as TGCAGTGCTAGGTGGGCCCTAGCGGGAGTAGATGAGCAGTTCTTC.

This clonotype was seen more than once but under ten times. The gene calls are TRBV7-9 and TRBJ2-4; D might be TRBD1 or TRBD2, each matching 5 bases. V gave up 5 bases and J gave up 0 bases, with 11 bases separating them. CDR3 length: 15 residues. CDR1 SEHNR and CDR2 FQNEAQ come from the germline V gene (reference sequence). CDR3 sequence (DNA): TGTGCCAGCAGCACTGGGGCGGGAGCCAAAAACATTCAGTACTTC. This translates into CASSTGAGAKNIQYF. Full variable domain (missing parts from reference TRBV7-9 and TRBJ2-4): DTGVSQNPRHKITKRGQNVTFRCDPISEHNRLYWYRQTLGQGPEFLTYFQNEAQLEKSRLLSDRFSAERPKGSFSTLEIQRTEQGDSAMYLCASSTGAGAKNIQYFGAGTRLSVL.

This clonotype was counted between two and nine times. V usage is TRBV5-1 and J usage is TRBJ1-1; TRBD1 is a possible D gene (6 bases). The germline gives CDR1 SGHRS, CDR2 YFSETQ. The CDR3 runs 15 residues. The germline V and J ends were trimmed by 4 bases and 1 base, with 14 bases remaining between them. As DNA, the CDR3 is TGCGCCAGCAGCGTCGGACAGCTTGGGAACACTGAAGCTTTCTTT. Translation: CASSVGQLGNTEAFF.

In DNA, the CDR3 is TGTGCCAGCAGTGATGTAGGTAATCGACTCAATACGCAGTATTTT. It translates to CASSDVGNRLNTQYF. The genes are TRBV25-1 and TRBJ2-3; D gene uncertain. V was pared by 3 bases and J by 7 bases, with 17 bases between. CDR3 length: 15 residues. CDR1 and CDR2 (germline): MGHDK, SYGVNS.

In the case of this clonotype: The CDR3 carries no conserved terminal phenylalanine or tryptophan, so it likely arises from a read error. The gene calls are TRBV20-1 and TRBJ1-4; D is unresolved. Germline-derived CDR1 and CDR2 are DFQATT and SNEGSKA (reference sequence). This CDR3 has 16 amino acids. Trimming took off 2 bases at V and 0 bases at J, with 13 bases between the two ends. The CDR3 region is CSARKIGSPTNEKLFY. The CDR3 region has the DNA TGCAGTGCTAGAAAGATCGGGAGTCCAACTAATGAAAAACTGTTTTAT.

V is TRBV10-3 and J is TRBJ2-7; D gene ambiguous. This CDR3 is built from 12 residues. Germline V gene sequence: CDR1 ENHRY, CDR2 SYGVKD. The germline V and J ends were trimmed by 0 bases and 6 bases, with 6 bases remaining between them. The CDR3 region has the DNA TGTGCCATCAGTGAGTCGGCGATCGAGCAGTACTTC. Protein product: CAISESAIEQYF.

The chain uses TRBV4-2 and TRBJ2-5; 8 positions match TRBD2. Germline V gene data show CDR1 as LGHNA and CDR2 as YNFKEQ. With 2 bases clipped from V and 0 bases from J, the junction kept 2 bases outside the gene matches. The length of the CDR3 is 15 residues. This chain's CDR3 is CASSQRTSYQETQYF. CDR3 in DNA: TGTGCCAGCAGCCAAAGGACTAGCTACCAAGAGACCCAGTACTTC.

This clonotype was seen at least ten times. The V gene is TRBV2, the J gene TRBJ2-1; 11 nucleotides agree with TRBD2. CDR1 is SNHLY, CDR2 FYNNEI, per germline. The V and J ends lost 4 bases and 4 bases, in that order; junction bases with no gene match: 3. CDR3 length: 15 amino acids. DNA for the CDR3: TGTGCCAGCAGTGGAGGGACTAGCGGATACAATGAGCAGTTCTTC. Encoded protein: CASSGGTSGYNEQFF.

This clonotype has just a few counts. The CDR3: CAISEQGKNSPLHF. The CDR3 DNA reads TGTGCCATCAGTGAGCAGGGGAAGAATTCACCCCTCCACTTT. This chain joins TRBV10-3 and TRBJ1-6; a weak D match, TRBD1 (6 bases). Trimming pared 2 bases from V and 7 bases from J, leaving 9 bases between. CDR3 size: 14 residues. Germline values: CDR1 ENHRY, CDR2 SYGVKD.

In this sample, this clonotype turned up a few times. The rearrangement joins TRBV29-1 to TRBJ2-7; D not certain. Germline lookup yields CDR1 SQVTM and CDR2 ANQGSEA. V lost 3 bases to trimming and J lost 3 bases, with 6 bases between them. This CDR3 comprises 11 residues. The CDR3 sequence: CSVDTVYEQYF. Written as DNA, the CDR3 is TGCAGCGTTGACACCGTCTACGAGCAGTACTTC.

CDR3: CASSDYREFF. The CDR3, as DNA: TGTGCCAGCAGTGATTATCGAGAGTTCTTC. The chain is built from TRBV2 and TRBJ2-1; D not certain. From germline, CDR1 is SNHLY and CDR2 FYNNEI. The CDR3 contains 10 residues. Trimming shortened V by 3 bases and J by 14 bases, and 8 bases separated the two germline ends.

The chain carries TRBV4-1 and TRBJ2-5, with TRBD2 identical over 7 bases. Germline V gives CDR1 MGHRA, CDR2 YSYEKL. The CDR3 covers 16 residues. Unmatched junction bases numbered 8, after V lost 2 bases and J lost 2 bases. The CDR3 nucleotides are TGCGCCAGCAGCCAACCCCTCCTAGCGGAACAAGAGACCCAGTACTTC. It is translated as CASSQPLLAEQETQYF.

The chain couples TRBV6-2 or TRBV6-3 to TRBJ1-2; 12 bases are shared with TRBD1. J was trimmed by 8 bases and V by 6 bases; bases with no gene match: 1. The germline gives CDR1 MNHEY, CDR2 SVGEGT. This CDR3 contains 12 residues. The CDR3 protein is CASRGTGGGYTF. CDR3 coding DNA: TGTGCCAGCAGAGGGACAGGGGGCGGCTACACCTTC.

This chain joins TRBV19 and TRBJ2-4, with a possible D match to TRBD2 (6 bases). The V and J ends lost 4 bases and 6 bases respectively, with 13 bases between them. Germline V gives CDR1 LNHDA, CDR2 SQIVND (reference sequence). This CDR3 contains 14 residues. The DNA for the CDR3 is TGTGCCAGTAGTACGGCGGGGCGGGGAAACATTCAGTACTTC. It encodes CASSTAGRGNIQYF.

This clonotype was seen a few times. V and J are TRBV5-1 and TRBJ2-5; D perhaps matches TRBD2 (6 bases). The last part of the DNA fits TRBJ2-1 better; the J call may be wrong. CDR3 length: 15 amino acids. Germline V lookup: CDR1 SGHRS, CDR2 YFSETQ. The DNA for the CDR3 is TGCGCCAGCAGCTCGGGACTTAGCATAGATAATGAGCAGTTCTTC. As protein: CASSSGLSIDNEQFF.

The chain combines TRBV4-1 with TRBJ2-7; 8 nucleotides agree with TRBD2. Losses at the gene ends were 8 bases for V and 0 bases for J; bases not matched to a gene: 3. Germline V gene lookup returns CDR1 MGHRA and CDR2 YSYEKL. CDR3 length: 13 amino acids. CDR3 DNA: TGCGCCAGCGGACTAGCCCGCTCCTACGAGCAGTACTTC. Protein product: CASGLARSYEQYF.

This clonotype was found a few times. The genes are TRBV20-1 and TRBJ2-1, with TRBD1 as a possible D gene (5 bases). The germline V gene has CDR1 DFQATT and CDR2 SNEGSKA (reference sequence). This CDR3 has 18 residues. V lost 0 bases and J 2 bases, leaving 20 bases between the germline ends. CDR3: CSARDLLSDIRTYNEQFF. The CDR3 DNA is TGCAGTGCTAGAGACTTACTTTCGGACATCCGAACCTACAATGAGCAGTTCTTC.

This clonotype was picked up a small number of times. This chain links TRBV12-3 or TRBV12-4 with TRBJ1-2; D is uncertain. CDR3 size: 14 residues. The V gene lost 6 bases and the J gene lost 7 bases, with 18 bases spanning the gap. The CDR3 is CASSPVGSGGGYTF. CDR3 in DNA: TGTGCCAGCAGCCCCGTGGGTTCGGGCGGTGGCTACACCTTC.

The chain recombines TRBV7-2 with TRBJ2-1; TRBD1 aligns across 7 bases. In germline, CDR1 is SGHTA, CDR2 FQGNSA. CDR3 length: 12 amino acids. The V gene end was trimmed by 5 bases and the J gene end by 11 bases; junction bases not matched to a gene: 6. CDR3 region: CASSLMGQKQFF. CDR3 nucleotide sequence: TGTGCCAGCAGCCTAATGGGACAGAAGCAGTTCTTC.

This clonotype was recorded a few times. The V call is TRBV15, the J call TRBJ2-5, with D possibly being TRBD1 (5 bases). CDR3 length: 15 residues. The V and J ends lost 0 bases and 2 bases respectively, with 10 bases between them. Germline V gene lookup returns CDR1 LNHNV and CDR2 YYDKDF (reference sequence). The CDR3 DNA sequence: TGTGCCACCAGCAGAGAACAGGCGGCACAAGAGACCCAGTACTTC. This encodes CATSREQAAQETQYF.

This clonotype was seen a handful of times. The V gene is TRBV4-2, the J gene TRBJ1-6; TRBD1 matches 7 bases. The V gene end was trimmed by 0 bases and the J gene end by 8 bases; junction bases not matched to a gene: 10. Germline lookup yields CDR1 LGHNA and CDR2 YNFKEQ. The CDR3 covers 17 residues. CDR3 DNA sequence: TGTGCCAGCAGCCAAGATCTGCAGGGGGGGGACCATTCACCCCTCCACTTT. It codes for CASSQDLQGGDHSPLHF.

In its sample, this clonotype was seen a few times. V and J are TRBV14 and TRBJ2-7; 8 nucleotides align to TRBD2. The trim removed 4 bases at V and 0 bases at J, leaving 8 bases unmatched. This CDR3 is 16 amino acids long. Germline loops: CDR1 SGHDN, CDR2 FVKESK. CDR3 loop: CASSLTGLVSSYEQYF. The CDR3 DNA reads TGTGCCAGCAGCCTGACGGGACTAGTATCCTCCTACGAGCAGTACTTC.

This rearrangement joins TRBV6-1 to TRBJ2-5; 11 bases match TRBD1. The end of the DNA fits TRBJ2-7 better, so the J call may be wrong. The CDR3 contains 14 residues. Germline CDR1 and CDR2: MNHNS and SASEGT. CDR3 residues: CASRGDRGDYEQYF. CDR3 DNA: TGTGCCAGCAGGGGGGACAGGGGGGACTACGAGCAGTACTTC.

This clonotype appeared a few times. V gene TRBV28 combines with J gene TRBJ1-1; perhaps TRBD1 as D (5 bases). The CDR3 is made up of 15 amino acids. Germline CDR1 MDHEN, CDR2 SYDVKM. Trimming took 2 bases from V and 1 from J, leaving 11 bases between them. CDR3 protein: CASSLASDRNTEAFF. The CDR3 nucleotides read TGTGCCAGCAGTTTAGCTTCCGACAGGAACACTGAAGCTTTCTTT.

A few counts support this clonotype. This sequence joins TRBV7-6 and TRBJ2-1, with 9 bases fitting TRBD2. Germline V lookup: CDR1 SGHVS, CDR2 FNYEAQ. Germline trimming cut 8 bases from V and 5 bases from J; bases unmatched to any gene: 4. The CDR3 is made up of 13 amino acids. CDR3 in DNA: TGTGCCAGCTGGGCGGGAGGGGACAATGAGCAGTTCTTC. It specifies CASWAGGDNEQFF.

V usage is TRBV14 and J usage is TRBJ1-1, with unresolved D. Germline V gives CDR1 SGHDN, CDR2 FVKESK. Trimming stripped 0 bases from V and 6 bases from J, with 11 bases between. This CDR3 is 14 amino acids long. CDR3 in amino acids: CASSQEFSPAEAFF. Written as DNA, the CDR3 is TGTGCCAGCAGCCAAGAATTCTCTCCCGCTGAAGCTTTCTTT.

This clonotype has only a few counts. The V gene is TRBV29-1, the J gene TRBJ2-1; D gene unclear. The germline V and J ends were trimmed by 4 bases and 4 bases, with 5 bases remaining between them. This CDR3 contains 11 residues. Germline lookup yields CDR1 SQVTM and CDR2 ANQGSEA. CDR3 sequence (DNA): TGCAGCGTTGGGATATACAATGAGCAGTTCTTC. It encodes CSVGIYNEQFF.

The table lists this clonotype with a few counts. This chain uses TRBV7-9 with TRBJ2-1; the D call may be TRBD1 or TRBD2 (6 bases each). The CDR3 covers 15 residues. Between the trimmed V and J ends, which lost 5 bases and 8 bases, there was a span of 19 bases. Germline assignment: CDR1 SEHNR and CDR2 FQNEAQ (reference sequence). The CDR3 sequence is CASSERAPGADEQFF. The CDR3 nucleotides are TGTGCCAGCAGCGAACGGGCCCCGGGGGCCGATGAGCAGTTCTTC. The variable domain in full, completed from reference TRBV7-9 and TRBJ2-1, reads DTGVSQNPRHKITKRGQNVTFRCDPISEHNRLYWYRQTLGQGPEFLTYFQNEAQLEKSRLLSDRFSAERPKGSFSTLEIQRTEQGDSAMYLCASSERAPGADEQFFGPGTRLTVL.